These 31 T cell receptor beta chains were all obtained from the same sample, sequenced in a study of cytotoxic CD8 clonotypes in ibrutinib-treated CLL. Profiling relied on immunoSEQ multiplex PCR, and the TCRdb table lists in-frame clones only, not all of them. Of roughly 190,000 clones detected, around 72% appear once; the ten largest clones hold 13%. Sequenced here: PBMCs, sampled after 24 months of ibrutinib treatment. The receptors come from a human donor with chronic lymphocytic leukemia.

With regard to this clone: Other DNA sequences in the sample encode the same CDR3. The chain joins TRBV19 to TRBJ2-6; D not certain. This CDR3 has 13 residues. The V and J ends lost 3 bases and 4 bases respectively, with 4 bases between them. Germline CDR1 reads LNHDA; CDR2 reads SQIVND (reference sequence). CDR3 bases: TGTGCCAGTAGTATTACAGGGGCCAACGTCCTGACTTTC. Its translation: CASSITGANVLTF.

The chain links TRBV28 to TRBJ1-4; D not resolved. Between the trimmed V and J ends, which lost 2 bases and 3 bases, there was a span of 13 bases. Germline lookup yields CDR1 MDHEN and CDR2 SYDVKM. There are 16 residues in the CDR3. This CDR3 is CASSLMGAAANEKLFF. Written as DNA, the CDR3 is TGTGCCAGCAGTTTAATGGGCGCCGCGGCTAATGAAAAACTGTTTTTT.

This sequence joins TRBV19 and TRBJ2-1; maybe TRBD2 (6 bases). The length of the CDR3 is 16 residues. In germline, CDR1 is LNHDA, CDR2 SQIVND (reference sequence). Between the trimmed V and J ends, which lost 6 bases and 0 bases, there was a span of 15 bases. The CDR3 DNA follows: TGTGCCAGTAGAACGGCGGGGAGAAGCTCCTACAATGAGCAGTTCTTC. It is translated as CASRTAGRSSYNEQFF.

CDR3 nucleotides: TGTGCCAGCAGCTTAGCAGGGGGCAATGAGCAGTTCTTC. This translates into CASSLAGGNEQFF. The chain combines TRBV7-9 with TRBJ2-1; D may be TRBD1 (6 bases). Trimming pared 0 bases from V and 6 bases from J, leaving 6 bases between. This CDR3 contains 13 residues. Germline V gene lookup returns CDR1 SEHNR and CDR2 FQNEAQ (reference sequence).

The rearrangement uses TRBV11-1 and TRBJ2-5, with D unresolved. Deletions cut 3 bases from V and 5 bases from J, with 10 bases between. The CDR3 loop spans 13 amino acids. Germline lookup yields CDR1 SGHAT and CDR2 FQDESV (reference sequence). The CDR3 coding sequence is TGTGCCAGCAGCTTCTCCGTCGGGGAGACCCAGTACTTC. Its protein is CASSFSVGETQYF.

The rearrangement joins TRBV7-2 to TRBJ2-5, with 7 bases identical to TRBD2. Germline-derived CDR1 and CDR2 are SGHTA and FQGNSA. The V segment lost 3 bases and the J segment 4 bases; nucleotides outside the gene matches: 8. The CDR3 covers 15 residues. The CDR3 here is CASSFQAGMGETQYF. The CDR3 region has the DNA TGTGCCAGCAGCTTTCAAGCGGGAATGGGAGAGACCCAGTACTTC.

This rearrangement joins TRBV5-5 to TRBJ1-4; D unresolved. With 1 base removed from V and 4 bases from J, the gap between germline ends came to 2 bases. Germline values: CDR1 SGHKS, CDR2 YYEKEE (reference sequence). The CDR3 is 12 residues long. CDR3 nucleotides: TGTGCCAGCAGCTTGAGTAATGAAAAACTGTTTTTT. Protein sequence: CASSLSNEKLFF. Using reference TRBV5-5 and TRBJ1-4 for the parts outside the CDR3, the full variable domain is DAGVTQSPTHLIKTRGQQVTLRCSPISGHKSVSWYQQVLGQGPQFIFQYYEKEERGRGNFPDRFSARQFPNYSSELNVNALLLGDSALYLCASSLSNEKLFFGSGTQLSVL.

This sequence joins TRBV27 and TRBJ2-1; a weak D match, TRBD1 (7 bases). The CDR3 is made up of 15 amino acids. Looked up from germline, CDR1 is MNHEY and CDR2 is SMNVEV (reference sequence). Deletions cut 6 bases from V and 4 bases from J, with 16 bases between. The CDR3, as DNA: TGTGCCAGCAGCCAGGGGGGCGGGCGTTACAATGAGCAGTTCTTC. Translation: CASSQGGGRYNEQFF.

The V call is TRBV5-1, the J call TRBJ2-5; 9 nucleotides agree with TRBD1. Germline loops: CDR1 SGHRS, CDR2 YFSETQ. The ends lost 4 bases at V and 5 bases at J; junction bases unmatched: 9. The CDR3 is made up of 15 amino acids. In nucleotides, the CDR3 is TGCGCCAGCAGCACGACACAGGGGGCTTGGGAGACCCAGTACTTC. This sequence encodes CASSTTQGAWETQYF.

The chain is built from TRBV15 and TRBJ2-4, with 7 bases fitting TRBD2. Germline values: CDR1 LNHNV, CDR2 YYDKDF (reference sequence). The CDR3 totals 18 residues. J was trimmed by 0 bases and V by 1 base; bases with no gene match: 9. The DNA for the CDR3 is TGTGCCACCAGCAGAGGTGGGAGCGGGATTGTAGCCAAAAACATTCAGTACTTC. Residues: CATSRGGSGIVAKNIQYF.

This chain uses TRBV7-9 with TRBJ1-4; TRBD1 is a possible D gene (6 bases). This CDR3 spans 16 amino acids. The V end lost 0 bases, the J end lost 7 bases, and 15 bases lay between the germline ends. Per germline, CDR1 SEHNR and CDR2 FQNEAQ (reference sequence). For the CDR3, the DNA is TGTGCCAGCAGCTTAGCGCCTGGACAGCACGGTGAAAAACTGTTTTTT. Translating gives CASSLAPGQHGEKLFF.

The chain couples TRBV28 to TRBJ2-7; D is uncertain. Germline V gives CDR1 MDHEN, CDR2 SYDVKM. The CDR3 loop spans 11 amino acids. V was shortened by 8 bases and J by 2 bases, with 7 bases between the two germline ends. CDR3 region: CASCTAYEQYF. Written as DNA, the CDR3 is TGTGCCAGCTGTACAGCCTACGAGCAGTACTTC.

V is TRBV7-3 and J is TRBJ2-2; D is uncertain. Germline V gene lookup returns CDR1 SGHTA and CDR2 FQGTGA. The CDR3 loop spans 15 amino acids. With 5 bases removed from V and 4 bases from J, the gap between germline ends came to 14 bases. CDR3 in amino acids: CASSPGHSSTGELFF. DNA for the CDR3: TGTGCCAGCAGCCCCGGTCACTCCTCCACCGGGGAGCTGTTTTTT.

V usage is TRBV14 and J usage is TRBJ2-5; no definite D call. The germline V and J ends were trimmed by 2 bases and 0 bases, with 7 bases remaining between them. This CDR3 is 14 amino acids long. The V gene's germline CDR1 is SGHDN and CDR2 FVKESK. In DNA, the CDR3 is TGTGCCAGCAGCCAATTTTCAAACCAAGAGACCCAGTACTTC. Amino acid sequence: CASSQFSNQETQYF.

This clone was seen a single time. The genes are TRBV6-5 and TRBJ1-1, with D unresolved. Germline values: CDR1 MNHEY, CDR2 SVGAGI. Trimming took 9 bases from V and 1 from J, leaving 6 bases between them. The length of the CDR3 is 11 residues. Here the CDR3 DNA reads TGTGCCAGTCAGAAGAACACTGAAGCTTTCTTT. Its protein product is CASQKNTEAFF.

The chain links TRBV30 to TRBJ2-7, with 12 nucleotides matching TRBD2. The germline V gene encodes CDR1 GTSNPN and CDR2 SVGIG (reference sequence). V gave up 6 bases and J gave up 3 bases; unmatched junction bases: 12. This CDR3 has 16 amino acids. DNA of the CDR3: TGTGCCTGCACTACTGGACTAGCGGGAATCATCTACGAGCAGTACTTC. Its protein is CACTTGLAGIIYEQYF.

This clone was seen only a few times. The chain is built from TRBV7-2 and TRBJ2-3; D call uncertain. Deletions cut 1 base from V and 2 bases from J, with 10 bases between. Germline CDR1 reads SGHTA; CDR2 reads FQGNSA. The CDR3 extends over 15 amino acids. CDR3 loop: CASSLVARITDTQYF. The CDR3 nucleotides read TGTGCCAGCAGCTTAGTCGCCCGAATCACAGATACGCAGTATTTT.

The rearrangement links TRBV7-2 to TRBJ2-1; D tentatively reads TRBD1 or TRBD2 (5 bases each). V lost 2 bases and J lost 5, with 10 bases in between. Germline CDR1 is SGHTA and CDR2 is FQGNSA. CDR3 length: 14 amino acids. CDR3 amino acids: CASSLWDPDNEQFF. The DNA of the CDR3 is TGTGCCAGCAGCTTATGGGACCCTGACAATGAGCAGTTCTTC.

The chain combines TRBV30 with TRBJ2-1; 9 nucleotides match TRBD2. Germline V gene sequence: CDR1 GTSNPN, CDR2 SVGIG (reference sequence). This CDR3 is 15 amino acids long. The J segment lost 8 bases and the V segment lost 0 bases, leaving 8 bases of the junction unmatched. The CDR3 DNA follows: TGTGCCTGGAGTGTTGGGAGAAGCGGGAGGCATGAGCAGTTCTTC. Translation gives CAWSVGRSGRHEQFF.

The rearrangement links TRBV7-8 to TRBJ2-7; D is uncertain. Germline CDR1 and CDR2: SGHVS and FQNEAQ. The V and J ends lost 7 bases and 0 bases respectively, with 13 bases between them. The CDR3 is 14 amino acids. The CDR3 coding sequence is TGTGCCAGCAAGCCCGGGTCCAGCTCCTACGAGCAGTACTTC. Residues: CASKPGSSSYEQYF.

The rearrangement uses TRBV28 and TRBJ1-2, with a possible D match to TRBD1 (5 bases). The CDR3 has 13 residues. The V gene lost 7 bases and the J gene lost 4 bases, with 13 bases spanning the gap. Looked up from germline, CDR1 is MDHEN and CDR2 is SYDVKM. The CDR3 reads CASNRVGGYGYTF. For the CDR3, the DNA is TGTGCCAGCAACCGAGTGGGGGGCTATGGCTACACCTTC.

V gene TRBV5-5 combines with J gene TRBJ2-7; 11 bases align to TRBD1. This CDR3 is 19 amino acids long. V lost 3 bases, J lost 4 bases, and 18 bases stayed unmatched. CDR1 is SGHKS, CDR2 YYEKEE, per germline (reference sequence). CDR3 residues: CASSYGQGAGLAASYEQYF. As DNA, the CDR3 is TGTGCCAGCAGCTACGGACAGGGGGCCGGTCTAGCGGCTTCTTACGAGCAGTACTTC.

CDR3 DNA sequence: TGTGCCAGCAGCTTCGGAGAGACCCAGTACTTC. As protein: CASSFGETQYF. V and J are TRBV5-4 and TRBJ2-5; D gene unclear. The CDR3 has 11 residues. From germline, CDR1 is SGHNT and CDR2 YYREEE (reference sequence). The V and J ends lost 2 bases and 4 bases respectively, with 3 bases between them.

The count of this clone is one. V is TRBV6-5 and J is TRBJ2-7, with 7 bases fitting TRBD1. Germline V gene lookup returns CDR1 MNHEY and CDR2 SVGAGI. This CDR3 is built from 15 residues. V lost 5 bases and J lost 0; bases outside the gene matches: 7. The CDR3 bases are TGTGCCAGCAGTCGCAGGACAGGAGGCTCCTACGAGCAGTACTTC. Protein sequence: CASSRRTGGSYEQYF.

This chain joins TRBV4-3 and TRBJ2-5; 16 positions match TRBD2. Per the germline V gene, CDR1 is LGHNA and CDR2 is YSLEER. CDR3 size: 17 residues. The junction had 8 bases not matched to a gene; V was cut back by 3 bases and J by 7 bases. The CDR3 coding sequence is TGCGCCAGCAGCCAGATGGGGACTAGCGGGAGGGCCGCGACCCAGTACTTC. Translated: CASSQMGTSGRAATQYF.

This rearrangement joins TRBV29-1 to TRBJ2-5; D is unresolved. Trimming stripped 4 bases from V and 3 bases from J, with 12 bases between. Germline CDR1 and CDR2: SQVTM and ANQGSEA. There are 13 residues in the CDR3. Here the CDR3 DNA reads TGCAGCGTTGGAAGGGTTTTAAAAGAGACCCAGTACTTC. Its protein is CSVGRVLKETQYF.

The chain combines TRBV5-6 with TRBJ1-4, with TRBD1 matching over 8 bases. The CDR3 runs to 14 residues. Per the germline V gene, CDR1 is SGHDT and CDR2 is YYEEEE. V gave up 5 bases and J gave up 7 bases; unmatched junction bases: 7. For the CDR3, the DNA is TGTGCCAGCAGTCTGGAACAGGGGGTTGAAAAACTGTTTTTT. It is translated as CASSLEQGVEKLFF.

This clone was seen a handful of times. The J gene is TRBJ1-4, the V gene TRBV6-1; D unresolved. V lost 5 bases and J lost 0, with 4 bases in between. CDR1 is MNHNS, CDR2 SASEGT, per germline. The CDR3 runs 13 residues. The CDR3 DNA follows: TGTGCCAGCAGTCTAGCAACTAATGAAAAACTGTTTTTT. Protein: CASSLATNEKLFF.

V and J are TRBV15 and TRBJ1-2; 7 positions match TRBD1. The V gene's germline CDR1 is LNHNV and CDR2 YYDKDF (reference sequence). Trimming removed 3 bases from V and 1 base from J; junction bases left unmatched: 5. CDR3 length: 15 amino acids. The CDR3 loop reads CATSRGTEINYGYTF. In DNA form, the CDR3 reads TGTGCCACCAGCAGGGGGACAGAGATTAACTATGGCTACACCTTC. Full variable domain (outside the CDR3, taken from reference TRBV15 and TRBJ1-2): DAMVIQNPRYQVTQFGKPVTLSCSQTLNHNVMYWYQQKSSQAPKLLFHYYDKDFNNEADTPDNFQSRRPNTSFCFLDIRSPGLGDTAMYLCATSRGTEINYGYTFGSGTRLTVV.

The J gene is TRBJ1-2, the V gene TRBV5-4; TRBD1 agrees at 7 bases. The length of the CDR3 is 13 residues. The V and J ends lost 4 bases and 4 bases, in that order; junction bases with no gene match: 4. The germline CDR1 and CDR2 sequences are SGHNT and YYREEE (reference sequence). The CDR3 DNA is TGTGCCAGCAGCCCGGGACAGTCCTATGGCTACACCTTC. It specifies CASSPGQSYGYTF.

The chain uses TRBV19 and TRBJ2-7; D tentatively reads TRBD1 or TRBD2 (6 bases each). The V and J ends lost 5 bases and 1 base respectively, with 15 bases between them. Germline V gene lookup returns CDR1 LNHDA and CDR2 SQIVND (reference sequence). The CDR3 runs 15 residues. The CDR3 DNA reads TGTGCCAGTAGTCCCGGTATAGGGGGGTCCTACGAGCAGTACTTC. Translating it yields CASSPGIGGSYEQYF.